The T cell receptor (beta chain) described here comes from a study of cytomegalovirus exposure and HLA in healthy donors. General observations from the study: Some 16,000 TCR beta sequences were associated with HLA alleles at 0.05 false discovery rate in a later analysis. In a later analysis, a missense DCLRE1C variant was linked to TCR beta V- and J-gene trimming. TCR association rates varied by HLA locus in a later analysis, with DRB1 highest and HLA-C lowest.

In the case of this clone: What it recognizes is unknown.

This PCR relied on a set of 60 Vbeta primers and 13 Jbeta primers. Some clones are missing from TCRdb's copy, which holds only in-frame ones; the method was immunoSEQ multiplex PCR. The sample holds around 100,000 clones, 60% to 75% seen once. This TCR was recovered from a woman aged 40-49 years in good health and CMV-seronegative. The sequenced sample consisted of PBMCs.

CDR3 DNA: TGTGCCAGCAGCTTGGAGGTGGCGGGGGGGCTTTCGTACGAGCAGTACTTC. It codes for CASSLEVAGGLSYEQYF. The V call is TRBV5-4, the J call TRBJ2-7; 9 nucleotides align to TRBD2. Trimming removed 0 bases from V and 4 bases from J; junction bases left unmatched: 11. Germline-derived CDR1 and CDR2 are SGHNT and YYREEE (reference sequence). CDR3 length equals 17 residues.